One and the same sample provided the 10 T cell receptor beta chains below, sequenced in a study of blood T cell repertoires in COVID-19 (dated by TCRdb to the early 2020s). The method was the immunoSEQ multiplex PCR assay. The source is immuneACCESS, and TCRdb retained only in-frame sequences with V and J called. Part of the clones is not carried over; for the studies checked, unresolved V genes explain less than half of this, and the remainder is unexplained. A total of about 110,000 clones appear in this sample, around 83% of them only once. The ten largest clones represent over 1.2% of the sample. Sequenced sample: peripheral blood. The receptors here all came from a man in his forties or fifties with acute or convalescent COVID-19.

The V gene is TRBV9, the J gene TRBJ2-5; possible D gene TRBD1, 5 bases. CDR3 length: 14 amino acids. Trimming left V 0 bases short and J 5 bases short, with 11 bases between. Germline CDR1 is SGDLS and CDR2 is YYNGEE. The CDR3 DNA reads TGTGCCAGCAGCGTAGGGGTGGGGCGGGAGACCCAGTACTTC. Encoded protein: CASSVGVGRETQYF.

In its sample, this clone was seen a few times. This chain connects TRBV5-5 to TRBJ1-3; D not resolved. The germline gives CDR1 SGHKS, CDR2 YYEKEE (reference sequence). This CDR3 is 15 amino acids long. The germline V and J ends were trimmed by 1 base and 4 bases, with 12 bases remaining between them. CDR3 in DNA: TGTGCCAGCAGCTTGTTGGAGACTTGGGGAAACACCATATATTTT. Translation gives CASSLLETWGNTIYF. Full variable domain (remainder filled in from reference TRBV5-5 and TRBJ1-3): DAGVTQSPTHLIKTRGQQVTLRCSPISGHKSVSWYQQVLGQGPQFIFQYYEKEERGRGNFPDRFSARQFPNYSSELNVNALLLGDSALYLCASSLLETWGNTIYFGEGSWLTVV.

The chain carries TRBV18 and TRBJ2-3; 9 bases align to TRBD2. This CDR3 region has 16 residues. V lost 1 base, J lost 3 bases, and 5 bases stayed unmatched. CDR1 is KGHSH and CDR2 is LQKENI in the germline V gene. The CDR3 coding sequence is TGTGCCAGCTCACCACTAGGACTAGCGAGTACAGATACGCAGTATTTT. Translated: CASSPLGLASTDTQYF.

The rearrangement links TRBV5-1 to TRBJ2-7; 9 bases are shared with TRBD2. This CDR3 spans 14 amino acids. V trimming: 8 bases; J trimming: 3 bases; junction bases outside the gene matches: 9. CDR1 and CDR2 (germline): SGHRS, YFSETQ. CDR3 residues: CARPQREVCYEQYF. The CDR3 region has the DNA TGCGCCAGACCCCAGCGGGAGGTCTGCTACGAGCAGTACTTC.

The J gene is TRBJ2-1, the V gene TRBV29-1; unclear D gene. The germline gives CDR1 SQVTM, CDR2 ANQGSEA. Trimming shortened V by 4 bases and J by 6 bases, and 19 bases separated the two germline ends. The CDR3 runs 15 residues. The DNA for the CDR3 is TGCAGCGTTGGTTCCCCGGTCTCAAACTCCAATGAGCAGTTCTTC. The encoded protein is CSVGSPVSNSNEQFF.

The rearrangement links TRBV6-5 to TRBJ1-1; D not certain. The germline gives CDR1 MNHEY, CDR2 SVGAGI. This CDR3 is 14 amino acids long. Deletions cut 5 bases from V and 9 bases from J, with 19 bases between. The CDR3 is CASSPEQQTRKAFF. The CDR3 DNA sequence: TGTGCCAGCAGTCCTGAACAGCAAACCAGAAAAGCTTTCTTT.

The V call is TRBV13, the J call TRBJ2-5; TRBD1 aligns across 8 bases. This CDR3 has 16 residues. The germline V gene encodes CDR1 PRHDT and CDR2 FYEKMQ (reference sequence). V lost 4 bases to trimming and J lost 1 base; unmatched junction nucleotides: 8. CDR3 DNA sequence: TGTGCCAGCAGCTACACAGGGGGTCCAATCCAAGAGACCCAGTACTTC. This gives the protein CASSYTGGPIQETQYF.

This clone was recorded once. The chain carries TRBV3-1 (or the pseudogene TRBV3-2) and TRBJ1-5; no firm D call. Germline assignment: CDR1 LGHDT and CDR2 YNNKEL (reference sequence). Trimming removed 4 bases from V and 1 base from J, with 8 bases in between. There are 14 residues in the CDR3. In nucleotides, the CDR3 is TGTGCCAGCAGCCTTAGATCCAGCAATCAGCCCCAGCATTTT. It is translated as CASSLRSSNQPQHF.

This clone was picked up one time. CDR3 sequence: CASSLIHGFGETQYF. The CDR3 DNA sequence: TGTGCCAGCAGCTTAATCCACGGTTTCGGAGAGACCCAGTACTTC. V gene TRBV7-2 combines with J gene TRBJ2-5, with no clear D. The germline V and J ends were trimmed by 2 bases and 4 bases, with 14 bases remaining between them. The germline gives CDR1 SGHTA, CDR2 FQGNSA. The CDR3 runs to 15 residues.

The chain combines TRBV30 with TRBJ2-2; perhaps TRBD2 as D (6 bases). Looked up from germline, CDR1 is GTSNPN and CDR2 is SVGIG (reference sequence). V lost 7 bases, J lost 8 bases, and 8 bases lay in between. The CDR3 spans 10 residues. The CDR3 region has the DNA TGTGCCTCGGGGAGGGGGGAGCTGTTTTTT. Encoded protein: CASGRGELFF. The variable domain in full, completed from reference TRBV30 and TRBJ2-2, reads SQTIHQWPATLVQPVGSPLSLECTVEGTSNPNLYWYRQAAGRGLQLLFYSVGIGQISSEVPQNLSASRPQDRQFILSSKKLLLSDSGFYLCASGRGELFFGEGSRLTVL.